This T cell receptor (beta chain) emerged from a study of early T cells in non-severe SARS-CoV-2 infection. Looking at the study overall: Sequencing of unsorted whole blood was done on bulk RNA, leaving chains unpaired.

CDR3 size: 16 residues. Germline CDR1 reads MNHEY; CDR2 reads SMNVEV (reference sequence). V dropped 3 bases and J dropped 8 bases, with 19 bases sitting between them. This clonotype occurred a few times. TCRdb fed the 5' RACE reads into MiXCR, producing one record per CDR3 protein. The data show 35,000 to 50,000 distinct CDR3 sequences, with 6.1% seen just once and over 10% held by the top ten. Sequenced: whole blood. The receptor comes from an adult who was a healthcare worker with PCR-confirmed SARS-CoV-2 infection or an uninfected control (not recorded which). This rearrangement joins TRBV27 to TRBJ1-4; the D is unclear. CDR3 residues: CASSFPPGRLAEKLFF. CDR3 bases: TGTGCCAGCAGTTTTCCCCCAGGCAGGCTAGCGGAAAAACTGTTTTTT.